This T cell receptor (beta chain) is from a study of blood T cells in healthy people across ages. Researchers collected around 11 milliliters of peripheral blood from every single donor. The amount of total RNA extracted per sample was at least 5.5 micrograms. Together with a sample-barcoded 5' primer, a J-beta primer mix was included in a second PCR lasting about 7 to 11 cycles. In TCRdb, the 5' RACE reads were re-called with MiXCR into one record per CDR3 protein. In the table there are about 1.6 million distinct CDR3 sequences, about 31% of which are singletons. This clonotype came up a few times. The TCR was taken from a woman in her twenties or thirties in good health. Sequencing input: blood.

The CDR3 sequence: CASSSGPEGNYGYTF. The CDR3 DNA sequence: TGTGCCAGCAGTTCGGGGCCAGAGGGCAACTATGGCTACACCTTC. The chain combines TRBV27 with TRBJ1-2, with a tentative D call TRBD1 (5 bases). V was trimmed by 4 bases and J by 2 bases, leaving 14 bases between them. The CDR3 covers 15 residues. Germline loops: CDR1 MNHEY, CDR2 SMNVEV (reference sequence).